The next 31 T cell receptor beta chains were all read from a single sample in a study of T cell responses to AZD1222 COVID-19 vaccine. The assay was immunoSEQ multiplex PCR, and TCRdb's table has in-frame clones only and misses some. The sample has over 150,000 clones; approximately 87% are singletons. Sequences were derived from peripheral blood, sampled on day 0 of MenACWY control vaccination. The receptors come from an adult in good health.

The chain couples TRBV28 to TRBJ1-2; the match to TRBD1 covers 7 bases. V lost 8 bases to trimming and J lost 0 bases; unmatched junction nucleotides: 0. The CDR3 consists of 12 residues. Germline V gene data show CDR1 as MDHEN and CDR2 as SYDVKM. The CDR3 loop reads CASGTANYGYTF. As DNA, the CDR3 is TGTGCCAGCGGGACAGCTAACTATGGCTACACCTTC.

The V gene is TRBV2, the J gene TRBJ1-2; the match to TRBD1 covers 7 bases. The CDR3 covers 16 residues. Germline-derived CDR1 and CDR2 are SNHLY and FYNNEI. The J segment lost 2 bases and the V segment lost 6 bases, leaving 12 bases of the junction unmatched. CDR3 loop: CASRRGLDRKNYGYTF. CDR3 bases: TGTGCCAGCAGGAGAGGGTTGGACAGGAAAAACTATGGCTACACCTTC.

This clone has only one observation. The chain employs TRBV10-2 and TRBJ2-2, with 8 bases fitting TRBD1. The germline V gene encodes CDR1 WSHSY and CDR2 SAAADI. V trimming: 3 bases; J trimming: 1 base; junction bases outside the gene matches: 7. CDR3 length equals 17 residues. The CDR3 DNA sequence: TGCGCCAGCAGTGATCCTCGAGGGACAGGGAACACCGGGGAGCTGTTTTTT. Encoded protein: CASSDPRGTGNTGELFF.

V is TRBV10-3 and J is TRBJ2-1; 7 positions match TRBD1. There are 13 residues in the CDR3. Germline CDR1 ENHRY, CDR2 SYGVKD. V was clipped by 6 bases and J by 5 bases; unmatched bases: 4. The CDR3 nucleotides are TGTGCCATCAGAGGGGACAGTCACAATGAGCAGTTCTTC. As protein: CAIRGDSHNEQFF.

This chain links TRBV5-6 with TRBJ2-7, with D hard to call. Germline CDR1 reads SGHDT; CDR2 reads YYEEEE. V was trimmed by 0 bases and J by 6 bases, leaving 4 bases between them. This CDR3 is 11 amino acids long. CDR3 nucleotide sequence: TGTGCCAGCAGCTTGGGGCCCGAGCAGTACGTC. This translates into CASSLGPEQYV.

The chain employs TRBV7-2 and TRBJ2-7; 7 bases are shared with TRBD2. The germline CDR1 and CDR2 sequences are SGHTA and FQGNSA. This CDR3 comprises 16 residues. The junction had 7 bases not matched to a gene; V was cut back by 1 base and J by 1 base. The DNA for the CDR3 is TGTGCCAGCAGCTTAGAGGCGGGAGTCCCTTCCTACGAGCAGTACTTC. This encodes CASSLEAGVPSYEQYF.

The CDR3 loop reads CASNLNVNTEAFF. DNA of the CDR3: TGCGCCAGCAACCTCAATGTGAACACTGAAGCTTTCTTT. The V gene is TRBV5-1, the J gene TRBJ1-1; D is undetermined. The germline V gene encodes CDR1 SGHRS and CDR2 YFSETQ. This CDR3 spans 13 amino acids. Trimming took 6 bases from V and 0 from J, leaving 9 bases between them.

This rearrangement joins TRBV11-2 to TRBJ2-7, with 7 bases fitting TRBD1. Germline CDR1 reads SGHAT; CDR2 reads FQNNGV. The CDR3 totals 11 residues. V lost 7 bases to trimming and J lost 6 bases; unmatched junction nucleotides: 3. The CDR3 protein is CASNRQGEQYF. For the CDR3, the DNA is TGTGCCAGCAACAGACAGGGCGAGCAGTACTTC. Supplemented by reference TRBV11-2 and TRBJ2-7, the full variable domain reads EAGVAQSPRYKIIEKRQSVAFWCNPISGHATLYWYQQILGQGPKLLIQFQNNGVVDDSQLPKDRFSAERLKGVDSTLKIQPAKLEDSAVYLCASNRQGEQYFGPGTRLTVT.

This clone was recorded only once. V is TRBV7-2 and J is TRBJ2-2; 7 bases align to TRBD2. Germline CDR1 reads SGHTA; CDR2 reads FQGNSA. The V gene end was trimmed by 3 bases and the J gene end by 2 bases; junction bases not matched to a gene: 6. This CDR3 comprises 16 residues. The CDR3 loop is CASSLGGSGNTGELFF. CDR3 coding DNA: TGTGCCAGCAGCTTGGGCGGGAGCGGAAACACCGGGGAGCTGTTTTTT.

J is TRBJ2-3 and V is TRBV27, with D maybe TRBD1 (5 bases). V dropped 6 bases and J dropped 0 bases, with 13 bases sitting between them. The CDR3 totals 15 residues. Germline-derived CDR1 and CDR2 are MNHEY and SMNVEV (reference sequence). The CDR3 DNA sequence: TGTGCCAGCAGCAGGGATAGCTATAGCACAGATACGCAGTATTTT. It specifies CASSRDSYSTDTQYF.

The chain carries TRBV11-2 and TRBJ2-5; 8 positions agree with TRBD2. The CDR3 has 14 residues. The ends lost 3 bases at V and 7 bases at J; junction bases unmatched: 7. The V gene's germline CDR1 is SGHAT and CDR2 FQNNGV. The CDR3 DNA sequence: TGTGCCAGCAGCTTCGGGGGGGGCTGGGGGACCCAGTACTTC. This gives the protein CASSFGGGWGTQYF.

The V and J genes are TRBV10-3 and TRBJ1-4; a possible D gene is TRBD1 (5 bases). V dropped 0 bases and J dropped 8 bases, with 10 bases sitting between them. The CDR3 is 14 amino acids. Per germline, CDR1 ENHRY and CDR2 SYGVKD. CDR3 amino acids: CAISESGGVEKLFF. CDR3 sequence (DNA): TGTGCCATCAGTGAGTCGGGGGGAGTGGAAAAACTGTTTTTT.

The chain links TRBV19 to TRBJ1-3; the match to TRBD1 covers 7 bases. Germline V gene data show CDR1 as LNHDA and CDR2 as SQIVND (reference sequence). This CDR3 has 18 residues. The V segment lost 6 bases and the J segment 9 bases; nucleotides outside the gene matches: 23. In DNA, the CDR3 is TGTGCCAGTAGAGCCCCGGGGGGACAGTCGATTCTGTCGGGCACCATATATTTT. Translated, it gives CASRAPGGQSILSGTIYF.

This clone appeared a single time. CDR3 sequence reads: CASSQQGTGGREQYF. The CDR3 bases are TGTGCCAGCAGCCAGCAAGGGACAGGGGGCCGCGAGCAGTACTTC. V usage is TRBV3-1 (or the pseudogene TRBV3-2) and J usage is TRBJ2-7, with TRBD1 identical over 12 bases. The CDR3 runs 15 residues. Losses at the gene ends were 3 bases for V and 6 bases for J; bases not matched to a gene: 6. CDR1 is LGHDT and CDR2 is YNNKEL in the germline V gene (reference sequence).

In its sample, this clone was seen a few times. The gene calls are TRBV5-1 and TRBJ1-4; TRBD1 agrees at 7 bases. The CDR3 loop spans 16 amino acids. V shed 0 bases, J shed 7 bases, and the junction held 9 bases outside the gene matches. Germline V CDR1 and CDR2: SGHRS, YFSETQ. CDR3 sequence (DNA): TGCGCCAGCAGCTTGGTTCCACAGGGGCTTGGTGAAAAACTGTTTTTT. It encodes CASSLVPQGLGEKLFF.

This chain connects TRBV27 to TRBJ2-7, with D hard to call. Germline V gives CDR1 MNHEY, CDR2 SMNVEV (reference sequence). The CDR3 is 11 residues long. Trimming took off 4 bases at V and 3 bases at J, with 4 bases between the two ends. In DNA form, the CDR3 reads TGTGCCAGCAGTTCAGGCTACGAGCAGTACTTC. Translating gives CASSSGYEQYF.

The CDR3 nucleotides are TGTGCCAGCAGCCCATCCCTCACTGGGATTACGCAGTATTTT. Protein sequence: CASSPSLTGITQYF. The gene calls are TRBV28 and TRBJ2-3; no firm D call. Looked up from germline, CDR1 is MDHEN and CDR2 is SYDVKM. The CDR3 covers 14 residues. Trimming left V 6 bases short and J 8 bases short, with 18 bases between.

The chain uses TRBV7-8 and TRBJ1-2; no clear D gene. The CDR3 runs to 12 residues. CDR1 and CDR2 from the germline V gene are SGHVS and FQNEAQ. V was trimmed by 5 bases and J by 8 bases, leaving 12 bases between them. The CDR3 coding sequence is TGTGCCAGCAGCGCTACCGGAGGCGGCTACACCTTC. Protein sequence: CASSATGGGYTF.

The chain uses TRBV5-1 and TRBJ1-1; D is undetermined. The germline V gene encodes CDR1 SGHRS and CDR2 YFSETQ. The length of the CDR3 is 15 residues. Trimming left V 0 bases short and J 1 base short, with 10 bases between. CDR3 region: CASSLGLRENTEAFF. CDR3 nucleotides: TGCGCCAGCAGCTTGGGCCTCCGGGAGAACACTGAAGCTTTCTTT.

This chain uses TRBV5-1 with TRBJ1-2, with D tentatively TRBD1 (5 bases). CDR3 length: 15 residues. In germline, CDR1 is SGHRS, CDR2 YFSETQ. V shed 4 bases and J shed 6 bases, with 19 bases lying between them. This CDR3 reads CASSSWMTVADGYTF. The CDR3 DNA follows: TGCGCCAGCAGCAGCTGGATGACAGTGGCGGATGGCTACACCTTC.

CDR3 residues: CAISYSGQETQYF. For the CDR3, the DNA is TGTGCCATCAGCTATTCGGGACAAGAGACCCAGTACTTC. The chain recombines TRBV10-3 with TRBJ2-5; a weak D match, TRBD2 (5 bases). The CDR3 spans 13 residues. Trimming cost V 6 bases and J 2 bases, with 10 bases left between them. Germline CDR1 is ENHRY and CDR2 is SYGVKD.

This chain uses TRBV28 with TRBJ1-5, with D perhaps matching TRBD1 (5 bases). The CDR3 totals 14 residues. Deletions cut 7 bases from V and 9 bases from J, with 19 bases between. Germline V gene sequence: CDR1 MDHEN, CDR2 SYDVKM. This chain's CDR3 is CASTEAGSGLPQHF. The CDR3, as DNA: TGTGCCAGCACCGAGGCAGGGTCGGGGTTGCCCCAGCATTTT.

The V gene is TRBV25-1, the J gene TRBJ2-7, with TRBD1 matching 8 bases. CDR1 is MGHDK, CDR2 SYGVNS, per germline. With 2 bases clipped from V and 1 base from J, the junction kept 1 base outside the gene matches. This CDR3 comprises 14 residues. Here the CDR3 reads CASSEQGASYEQYF. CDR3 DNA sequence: TGTGCCAGCAGTGAACAGGGGGCGTCCTACGAGCAGTACTTC.

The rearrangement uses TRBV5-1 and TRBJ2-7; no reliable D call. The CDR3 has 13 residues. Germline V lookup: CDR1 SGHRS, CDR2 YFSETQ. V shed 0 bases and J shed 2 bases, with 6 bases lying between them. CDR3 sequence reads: CASSLEVAYEQYF. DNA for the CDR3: TGCGCCAGCAGCTTGGAGGTGGCCTACGAGCAGTACTTC.

The CDR3 DNA sequence: TGTGCCAGCAGCCATCCTACTGGCGGGGCAGATACGCAGTATTTT. This gives the protein CASSHPTGGADTQYF. The V call is TRBV3-1 (or the pseudogene TRBV3-2), the J call TRBJ2-3; TRBD2 is a possible D gene (6 bases). The V end was cut by 3 bases, the J end by 4 bases, with 14 bases between. CDR3 length equals 15 residues. Germline assignment: CDR1 LGHDT and CDR2 YNNKEL (reference sequence).

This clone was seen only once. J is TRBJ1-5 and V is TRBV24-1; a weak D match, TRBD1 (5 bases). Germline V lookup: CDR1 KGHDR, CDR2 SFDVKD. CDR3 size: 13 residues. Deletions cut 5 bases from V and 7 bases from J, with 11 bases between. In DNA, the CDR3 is TGTGCCACCAGTGTGCAGGGAGGACAGCCCCAGCATTTT. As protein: CATSVQGGQPQHF.

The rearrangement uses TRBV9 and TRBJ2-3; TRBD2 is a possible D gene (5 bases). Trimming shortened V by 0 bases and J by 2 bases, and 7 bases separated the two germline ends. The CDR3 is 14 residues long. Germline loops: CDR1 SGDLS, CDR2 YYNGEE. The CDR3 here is CASSVGLNTDTQYF. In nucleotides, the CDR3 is TGTGCCAGCAGCGTAGGACTAAACACAGATACGCAGTATTTT.

CDR3 amino acids: CASSLRAFFEGINEQFF. CDR3 nucleotides: TGTGCCAGCAGTTTAAGGGCCTTTTTCGAGGGGATCAATGAGCAGTTCTTC. This chain links TRBV27 with TRBJ2-1; D tentatively fits TRBD1 or TRBD2 (5 bases each). There are 17 residues in the CDR3. Germline lookup yields CDR1 MNHEY and CDR2 SMNVEV (reference sequence). V lost 2 bases, J lost 6 bases, and 20 bases lay in between.

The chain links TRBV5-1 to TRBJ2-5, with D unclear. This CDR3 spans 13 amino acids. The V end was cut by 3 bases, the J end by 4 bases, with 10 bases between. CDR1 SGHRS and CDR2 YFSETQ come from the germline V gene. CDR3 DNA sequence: TGCGCCAGCAGCTCGGACCGCGGAGAGACCCAGTACTTC. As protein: CASSSDRGETQYF.

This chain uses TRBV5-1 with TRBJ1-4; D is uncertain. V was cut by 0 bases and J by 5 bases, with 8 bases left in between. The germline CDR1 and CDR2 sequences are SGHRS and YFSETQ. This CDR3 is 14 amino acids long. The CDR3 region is CASSLESRNEKLFF. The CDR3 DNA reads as TGCGCCAGCAGCTTGGAGTCAAGGAATGAAAAACTGTTTTTT. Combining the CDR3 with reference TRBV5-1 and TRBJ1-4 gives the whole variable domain KAGVTQTPRYLIKTRGQQVTLSCSPISGHRSVSWYQQTPGQGLQFLFEYFSETQRNKGNFPGRFSGRQFSNSRSEMNVSTLELGDSALYLCASSLESRNEKLFFGSGTQLSVL.

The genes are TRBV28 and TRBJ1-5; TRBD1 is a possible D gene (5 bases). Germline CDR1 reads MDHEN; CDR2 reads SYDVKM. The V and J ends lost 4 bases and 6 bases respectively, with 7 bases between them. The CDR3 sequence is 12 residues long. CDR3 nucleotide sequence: TGTGCCAGCAGTTCCACAGGTCAGCCCCAGCATTTT. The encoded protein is CASSSTGQPQHF.